This TCR beta chain was sequenced in a study of T-cell reconstitution after alpha-beta-depleted transplantation in children. Notes on the study in general: The authors attributed T-cell counts and diversity one year after transplant mostly to newly produced T cells.

This clonotype was picked up a small number of times. Antigen unknown. The CDR3 has 18 residues. V dropped 5 bases and J dropped 7; count of bases not matched to a gene: 17. Unique molecular identifiers were incorporated into the prepared TCRbeta library. TCRdb ran MiXCR on the PCR reads and lists one entry per CDR3 protein. The table has around 490,000 distinct CDR3 sequences, approximately 10% seen once; the top ten hold around 13%. This sequence was found in a female patient aged 2-9 years who had a stem cell transplant for aplastic anemia, so the T cells may come from the graft donor. This specimen was PBMCs, mostly from graft donor cells, taken 180 days after TCRalphabeta/CD19-depleted stem cell transplant. This chain connects TRBV12-3 or TRBV12-4 to TRBJ2-2; 9 bases agree with TRBD1. CDR3 DNA: TGTGCCAGCAGTCGTCCCGGGACAGGGACCCCTTTTGGCGGGGAGCTGTTTTTT. Amino acids: CASSRPGTGTPFGGELFF.